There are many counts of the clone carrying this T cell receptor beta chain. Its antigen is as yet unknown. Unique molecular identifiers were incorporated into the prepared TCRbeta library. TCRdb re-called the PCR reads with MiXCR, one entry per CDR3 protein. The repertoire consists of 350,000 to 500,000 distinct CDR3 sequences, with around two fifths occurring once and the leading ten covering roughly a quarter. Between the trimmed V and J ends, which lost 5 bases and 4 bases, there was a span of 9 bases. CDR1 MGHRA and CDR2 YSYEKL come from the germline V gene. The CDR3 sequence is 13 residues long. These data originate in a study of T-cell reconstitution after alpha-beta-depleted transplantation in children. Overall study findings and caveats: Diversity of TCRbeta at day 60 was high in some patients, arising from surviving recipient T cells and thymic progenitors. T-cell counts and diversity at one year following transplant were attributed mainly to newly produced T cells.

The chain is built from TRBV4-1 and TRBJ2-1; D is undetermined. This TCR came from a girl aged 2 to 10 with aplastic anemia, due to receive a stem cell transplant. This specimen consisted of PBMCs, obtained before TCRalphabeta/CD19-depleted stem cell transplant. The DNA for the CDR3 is TGCGCCAGCAGCAACCGGGCATACAATGAGCAGTTCTTC. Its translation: CASSNRAYNEQFF.